This paragraph reports one TCR beta chain. Its target is unknown. With 2 bases clipped from V and 6 bases from J, the junction kept 8 bases outside the gene matches. Germline CDR1 and CDR2: LGHNA and YSLEER. The length of the CDR3 is 15 residues. The repertoire was sequenced with immunoSEQ multiplex PCR; TCRdb's copy has only in-frame clones and lacks some. The sample records tens of thousands of clones, roughly 94% being singletons. The sample comes from a study of cytomegalovirus exposure and HLA in healthy donors. The study's findings and limits: Roughly 170 TCR beta chains were listed as cytomegalovirus-associated. Most TCR sequences proved rare, with some public TCRs found in many donors. Reports described diagnosis of cytomegalovirus status by the classifier as highly specific and sensitive.

This chain joins TRBV4-3 and TRBJ2-3; 7 bases map to TRBD2. The source of this sequence is a man aged 18 to 30 in good health and CMV-seropositive. What was sequenced was PBMCs. In DNA form, the CDR3 reads TGCGCCAGCAGCCAACTAGCGGCCACGACGGATACGCAGTATTTT. Protein product: CASSQLAATTDTQYF.